The sequence of this T cell receptor beta chain was determined in a study of blood T cell repertoires in COVID-19. Cohorts were determined from participant-reported clinical history. Donors of Cohort 3 who recovered were those that had two negative PCRs, clearance, or symptom resolution. In the original analysis: Counts of nucleated cells, estimated from reference gene primer amplification, were obtained. TCRdb's table, derived via immunoSEQ multiplex PCR, lists solely in-frame clones and lacks some. V and J calls and clone size come straight from that table; D and trimming were deduced from the DNA. Of 450,000 to 500,000 clones listed, roughly 90% are singletons. V was pared by 2 bases and J by 10 bases, with 11 bases between. The CDR3 length is 12 residues.

Sequenced sample: PBMCs or T cells enriched from blood (not recorded which). V is TRBV12-3 or TRBV12-4 and J is TRBJ1-1, with D unresolved. This sequence originates from a woman aged 18-29 years who had recovered from COVID-19. CDR3 nucleotides: TGTGCCAGCAGTTTATTTGTGAACGGAGCTTTCTTT. This sequence encodes CASSLFVNGAFF.